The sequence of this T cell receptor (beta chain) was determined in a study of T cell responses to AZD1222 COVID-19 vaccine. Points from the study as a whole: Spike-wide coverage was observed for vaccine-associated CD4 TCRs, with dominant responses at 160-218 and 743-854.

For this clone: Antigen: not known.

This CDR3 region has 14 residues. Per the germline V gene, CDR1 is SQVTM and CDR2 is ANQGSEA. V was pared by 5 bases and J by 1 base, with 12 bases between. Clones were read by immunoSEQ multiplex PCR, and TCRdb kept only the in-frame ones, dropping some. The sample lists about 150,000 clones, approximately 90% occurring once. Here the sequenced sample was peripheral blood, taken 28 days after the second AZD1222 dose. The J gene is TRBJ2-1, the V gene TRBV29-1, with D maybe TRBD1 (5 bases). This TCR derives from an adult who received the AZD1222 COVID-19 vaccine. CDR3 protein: CSVFGSGSYNEQFF. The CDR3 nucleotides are TGCAGCGTTTTTGGTTCAGGGTCCTACAATGAGCAGTTCTTC.